A selection of T cell receptor beta chains follows, all from one sample in a study of post-analysis software for immune sequencing data. TCRdb re-called the PCR reads with MiXCR, one entry per CDR3 protein. The sample consists of about 430,000 distinct CDR3 sequences, approximately 38% of them appearing once. Input material: blood. These receptors all stem from a girl aged 2-10 years with multiple sclerosis. The conserved cysteine and the conserved F or W are not part of the CDR3 here. The order of the fields is clone size, V gene, J gene, CDR3 protein. A row's size may be missing; if present it is once, few, many or a size class.

clone_size: -
v_call: TRBV20-1
j_call: TRBJ2-3
cdr3_aa: SARVLTATDTQY

clone_size: few
v_call: TRBV28
j_call: TRBJ2-7
cdr3_aa: ASSSDRRILGEQY

clone_size: -
v_call: TRBV20-1
j_call: TRBJ2-1
cdr3_aa: SASLSGIYNEQF

clone_size: -
v_call: TRBV15
j_call: TRBJ2-7
cdr3_aa: ATSRRTGSYEQY

clone_size: -
v_call: TRBV11-2
j_call: TRBJ1-2
cdr3_aa: ASSFAGFSNYGYT

clone_size: -
v_call: TRBV6-5
j_call: TRBJ2-5
cdr3_aa: ASSWQGFLQETQY

clone_size: few
v_call: TRBV6-1
j_call: TRBJ2-1
cdr3_aa: ASSVTGRNEQF

clone_size: -
v_call: TRBV5-1
j_call: TRBJ2-2
cdr3_aa: ASSVQGAGELF

clone_size: -
v_call: TRBV6-4
j_call: TRBJ2-5
cdr3_aa: ASSASRGQETQY

clone_size: few
v_call: TRBV20-1
j_call: TRBJ2-7
cdr3_aa: SARSLGAYEQY

clone_size: -
v_call: TRBV6-6
j_call: TRBJ2-7
cdr3_aa: ASSYGAASYEQY

clone_size: -
v_call: TRBV13
j_call: -
cdr3_aa: ASSLESRLAPRETQY

clone_size: -
v_call: TRBV3-1
j_call: TRBJ1-5
cdr3_aa: ASSQSNQPQH

clone_size: -
v_call: TRBV28
j_call: -
cdr3_aa: ASSVDGSGNYEQY

clone_size: -
v_call: TRBV29-1
j_call: TRBJ1-2
cdr3_aa: SVDTGGYGYT

clone_size: once
v_call: TRBV6-5
j_call: -
cdr3_aa: ASSYSGREGCYEQY

clone_size: -
v_call: TRBV6-6
j_call: TRBJ2-1
cdr3_aa: ATKTRPNNEQF

clone_size: -
v_call: TRBV12-3/TRBV12-4
j_call: TRBJ2-3
cdr3_aa: ASSWAGTDTQY

clone_size: few
v_call: TRBV5-1
j_call: TRBJ2-1
cdr3_aa: ASSLGQGVRDEQF

clone_size: -
v_call: TRBV28
j_call: TRBJ2-5
cdr3_aa: ATTDRKSGRTETQY

clone_size: -
v_call: TRBV10-3
j_call: TRBJ2-7
cdr3_aa: AISERERESYEQY

clone_size: few
v_call: TRBV7-7
j_call: TRBJ2-5
cdr3_aa: ASSPSGGARETQY

clone_size: -
v_call: TRBV13
j_call: TRBJ2-7
cdr3_aa: ASRGAPTGYEQY

clone_size: -
v_call: TRBV4-1
j_call: TRBJ1-2
cdr3_aa: ASSQGQTNYGYT

clone_size: -
v_call: TRBV13
j_call: TRBJ1-2
cdr3_aa: ASSVAGGGGYT

clone_size: -
v_call: TRBV20-1
j_call: TRBJ2-1
cdr3_aa: SARDAAKANNEQF

clone_size: -
v_call: TRBV5-1
j_call: TRBJ2-3
cdr3_aa: ASSLSRVADTQY

clone_size: once
v_call: TRBV3-1
j_call: TRBJ2-5
cdr3_aa: ASSPNPTRGQETQY

clone_size: -
v_call: TRBV28
j_call: TRBJ2-7
cdr3_aa: ASSSPDRGEQY

clone_size: few
v_call: TRBV6-1
j_call: TRBJ2-7
cdr3_aa: ASSVTAWGYEQY

clone_size: few
v_call: TRBV14
j_call: TRBJ2-3
cdr3_aa: ASSQGTPWTDSTDTQY

clone_size: -
v_call: TRBV5-5
j_call: TRBJ2-7
cdr3_aa: ASSLHGLAGGNEQY

clone_size: -
v_call: TRBV3-1
j_call: TRBJ2-7
cdr3_aa: ASSQVGSRQSYEQY

clone_size: -
v_call: TRBV4-3
j_call: TRBJ2-7
cdr3_aa: ASSQAPASTYEQY

clone_size: few
v_call: TRBV21-1
j_call: TRBJ2-5
cdr3_aa: ASSKEDRYQETQY

clone_size: -
v_call: TRBV14
j_call: TRBJ2-1
cdr3_aa: ASSQTGGRNEQF

clone_size: few
v_call: TRBV7-2
j_call: TRBJ2-7
cdr3_aa: ASSSGSGTGVYEQY

clone_size: few
v_call: TRBV3-1
j_call: TRBJ1-6
cdr3_aa: ASSQDLGGTLH

clone_size: few
v_call: TRBV5-6
j_call: TRBJ1-2
cdr3_aa: ASSLVGGSYGYT

clone_size: -
v_call: TRBV27
j_call: TRBJ2-2
cdr3_aa: ASSFIPYTGELF

clone_size: -
v_call: TRBV10-3
j_call: TRBJ2-7
cdr3_aa: AISERPAGDSDEQY

clone_size: -
v_call: TRBV10-3
j_call: TRBJ2-3
cdr3_aa: AISEATTSGSADTQY

clone_size: few
v_call: TRBV7-3
j_call: TRBJ2-1
cdr3_aa: ASSRRQGQYNEQF

clone_size: -
v_call: TRBV4-2
j_call: TRBJ2-7
cdr3_aa: ASSPGLAADSYEQY

clone_size: -
v_call: TRBV28
j_call: TRBJ2-1
cdr3_aa: ASSLTGTGGYNEQF

clone_size: -
v_call: TRBV12-3/TRBV12-4
j_call: TRBJ1-2
cdr3_aa: ASSPRGGSGYGYT

clone_size: few
v_call: TRBV14
j_call: TRBJ2-1
cdr3_aa: ASSRGRSDEQF

clone_size: -
v_call: TRBV6-2/TRBV6-3
j_call: TRBJ2-1
cdr3_aa: ASSYSWRDEQF